A selection of T cell receptor beta chains follows, all from one sample in a study of blood T cell repertoires in COVID-19. Libraries were prepared by immunoSEQ multiplex PCR; TCRdb keeps only in-frame clonotypes and omits some of them. In the table there are tens of thousands of clones, about 83% of which are singletons. Sequencing used peripheral blood. The receptors here all came from a man aged 40-55 years with acute or convalescent COVID-19. Both conserved end residues are part of each CDR3. The D gene is left open where the match is weak. A clone size is listed for some rows: how often the clone was seen (once, few, many), or a class if it is expanded.

j_call v_call d_call clone_size cdr3_aa cdr3_nt
TRBJ1-6 TRBV6-1 TRBD1 NA CASSEISTGGSPLHF TGTGCCAGCAGTGAAATCTCGACAGGGGGATCACCCCTCCACTTT
TRBJ2-5 TRBV7-9 NA NA CASSPGWEVETQYF TGTGCCAGCAGCCCCGGGTGGGAGGTGGAGACCCAGTACTTC
TRBJ1-1 TRBV11-2 NA NA CASTTTGTKNTEAFF TGTGCCAGCACCACTACCGGGACAAAGAACACTGAAGCTTTCTTT
TRBJ1-2 TRBV10-3 NA NA CAISAGQMNGYTF TGTGCCATCAGTGCCGGACAGATGAATGGCTACACCTTC
TRBJ2-7 TRBV5-4 TRBD2 NA CATRRREGLYEQYF TGTGCCACTAGAAGGCGGGAGGGCCTCTACGAGCAGTACTTC
TRBJ2-2 TRBV6-5 NA NA CASTRANTGELFF TGTGCCAGCACGCGGGCGAACACCGGGGAGCTGTTTTTT
TRBJ1-5 TRBV27 NA medium-sized CASSGGSGQPQHF TGTGCCAGCAGCGGCGGGTCGGGGCAGCCCCAGCATTTT
TRBJ2-7 TRBV6-5 NA NA CASSVRRDYEQYF TGTGCCAGCAGCGTCAGGAGGGACTACGAGCAGTACTTC
TRBJ1-3 TRBV5-6 TRBD1 NA CASSFLGQGVGNTIYF TGTGCCAGCAGCTTTTTGGGACAGGGTGTTGGAAACACCATATATTTT
TRBJ2-1 TRBV5-4 NA once CASSVTGGEQFF TGTGCCAGCAGCGTGACAGGTGGTGAGCAGTTCTTC
TRBJ1-6 TRBV7-9 TRBD1 NA CASRTGGNSPLHF TGTGCCAGCAGGACAGGGGGGAATTCACCCCTCCACTTT
TRBJ1-2 TRBV6-5 NA few CASSYSGRGEGYTF TGTGCCAGCAGTTACTCGGGCCGGGGAGAAGGCTACACCTTC
TRBJ1-3 TRBV12-3/TRBV12-4 TRBD1 NA CASSLTDRNTIYF TGTGCCAGCAGTCTGACGGACAGGAACACCATATATTTT
TRBJ1-3 TRBV7-6 NA once CASSLERASNTIYF TGTGCCAGCAGCTTAGAAAGGGCTAGCAACACCATATATTTT
TRBJ1-1 TRBV5-1 NA NA CASSQRVEGEAFF TGCGCCAGCAGCCAAAGGGTCGAGGGTGAAGCTTTCTTT
TRBJ2-7 TRBV18 NA NA CASSLSSSYEQYF TGTGCCAGCTCCCTGAGTAGCTCCTACGAGCAGTACTTC
TRBJ1-6 TRBV7-2 NA NA CASSPPASSYNSPLHF TGTGCCAGCAGCCCCCCCGCTAGCTCCTATAATTCACCCCTCCACTTT
TRBJ2-3 TRBV18 TRBD1 NA CASSPPLQGADTQYF TGTGCCAGCTCACCGCCTTTACAGGGGGCAGATACGCAGTATTTT
TRBJ2-7 TRBV30 NA NA CAWSHGDNYEQYF TGTGCCTGGAGCCACGGGGACAACTACGAGCAGTACTTC
TRBJ2-2 TRBV24-1 NA NA CATSDFWRGRVDTGELFF TGTGCCACCAGTGATTTCTGGAGGGGAAGGGTAGACACCGGGGAGCTGTTTTTT
TRBJ1-5 TRBV5-6 TRBD1 NA CASSEGTGENQPQHF TGTGCCAGCAGCGAAGGGACAGGGGAGAATCAGCCCCAGCATTTT
TRBJ2-1 TRBV6-2/TRBV6-3 NA NA CASSYTGGDYNEQFF TGTGCCAGCAGTTACACAGGGGGGGACTACAATGAGCAGTTCTTC
TRBJ1-6 TRBV19 TRBD1 NA CATKDRGTYNSPLHF TGTGCCACCAAGGACAGGGGAACGTATAATTCACCCCTCCACTTT
TRBJ2-3 TRBV7-9 NA NA CASSLSTDTQYF TGTGCCAGCAGCCTTTCCACAGATACGCAGTATTTT
TRBJ1-3 TRBV2 TRBD1 NA CASREGGQVFSGNTIYF TGTGCCAGCAGGGAGGGGGGACAGGTCTTCTCTGGAAACACCATATATTTT
TRBJ1-4 TRBV7-9 TRBD1 NA CASSLGQGGREKLFF TGTGCCAGCAGCTTGGGACAGGGAGGGAGAGAAAAACTGTTTTTT
TRBJ1-2 TRBV19 TRBD1 NA CASNRGNDLRGYTF TGTGCCTCGAACAGGGGGAATGATTTACGTGGCTACACCTTC
TRBJ2-3 TRBV5-1 TRBD1 NA CASSLEGTGAHTQYF TGCGCCAGCAGCTTGGAAGGGACAGGGGCCCATACGCAGTATTTT
TRBJ2-5 TRBV19 NA NA CASKQGRTQYF TGTGCCAGTAAGCAGGGGAGGACCCAGTACTTC
TRBJ1-5 TRBV6-5 NA NA CASSPTGSNNQPQHF TGTGCCAGCAGCCCCACAGGGAGCAACAATCAGCCCCAGCATTTT
TRBJ2-4 TRBV5-4 TRBD2 NA CASSLAGGNIQYF TGTGCCAGCAGCTTGGCCGGGGGGAACATTCAGTACTTC
TRBJ2-3 TRBV6-1 TRBD1 NA CASSEAVGGITDTQYF TGTGCCAGCAGTGAAGCGGTAGGGGGCATCACAGATACGCAGTATTTT
TRBJ2-3 TRBV2 TRBD2 NA CAGGLEGTDTQYF TGTGCCGGGGGACTAGAAGGCACAGATACGCAGTATTTT
TRBJ2-2 TRBV2 NA few CASSVTDSNTGELFF TGTGCCAGCAGTGTAACGGACAGTAACACCGGGGAGCTGTTTTTT
TRBJ1-1 TRBV24-1 TRBD1 once CATSGRDRGSGAFF TGTGCCACCAGTGGCCGAGACAGGGGGTCTGGGGCTTTCTTT
TRBJ2-3 TRBV5-5 NA NA CASFRRTSDTQYF TGTGCCAGCTTCCGGAGAACCTCAGATACGCAGTATTTT
TRBJ1-4 TRBV21-1 NA NA CASSKERGINEKLFF TGTGCCAGCAGCAAAGAACGGGGGATTAATGAAAAACTGTTTTTT
TRBJ1-1 TRBV12-5 NA few CASGLGGANTEAFF TGTGCTAGTGGTTTGGGGGGCGCGAACACTGAAGCTTTCTTT
TRBJ1-1 TRBV3-1/TRBV3-2 NA NA CASSSGGAEAFF TGTGCCAGCAGCTCCGGCGGGGCTGAAGCTTTCTTT
TRBJ1-6 TRBV3-1/TRBV3-2 NA NA CASSQDRGVDNSPLHF TGTGCCAGCAGCCAAGATCGGGGGGTAGATAATTCACCCCTCCACTTT
TRBJ1-3 TRBV12-3/TRBV12-4 NA NA CASSFDEENTIYF TGTGCCAGCAGTTTTGATGAGGAGAACACCATATATTTT
TRBJ2-5 TRBV7-2 NA NA CASSSPRGTPGTQYF TGTGCCAGCAGCTCTCCGAGAGGGACACCAGGGACCCAGTACTTC
TRBJ2-3 TRBV5-8 TRBD1 NA CASSKGQVGDTQYF TGTGCCAGCAGCAAGGGACAGGTTGGGGATACGCAGTATTTT
TRBJ2-4 TRBV28 NA few CASSFRGRGLAKNIQYF TGTGCCAGCAGTTTTAGGGGGCGGGGCTTAGCCAAAAACATTCAGTACTTC
TRBJ1-5 TRBV23-1 TRBD1 NA CASEPGQGFQPQHF TGCGCCAGCGAACCGGGACAGGGGTTTCAGCCCCAGCATTTT
TRBJ1-3 TRBV4-2 NA NA CASSQERGHSGNTIYF TGTGCCAGCAGCCAAGAAAGGGGACACTCTGGAAACACCATATATTTT
TRBJ2-1 TRBV6-5 TRBD2 few CASSHGGGNEQFF TGTGCCAGCAGTCATGGGGGAGGGAATGAGCAGTTCTTC
TRBJ2-6 TRBV5-1 NA few CASSGGSSGANVLTF TGCGCCAGCAGCGGCGGATCCTCTGGGGCCAACGTCCTGACTTTC
TRBJ2-7 TRBV12-5 TRBD1 NA CASEPRTGKNEQYF TGTGCTAGTGAGCCCCGGACAGGGAAGAACGAGCAGTACTTC
TRBJ2-3 TRBV6-6 NA NA CASRDTGRDTQYF TGTGCCAGCAGAGACACTGGTCGGGATACGCAGTATTTT
TRBJ1-5 TRBV19 TRBD1 once CATTGTGLRQPQHF TGTGCCACGACCGGGACAGGGCTCCGCCAGCCCCAGCATTTT
TRBJ2-2 TRBV5-6 TRBD2 NA CASSLALLASDTGELFF TGTGCCAGCAGCTTGGCCCTACTAGCGTCTGACACCGGGGAGCTGTTTTTT
TRBJ1-5 TRBV18 NA once CASSPAAGNQPQHF TGTGCCAGCTCACCGGCGGCCGGCAATCAGCCCCAGCATTTT
TRBJ2-7 TRBV15 NA NA CATSRGPPRVTYLYEQYF TGTGCCACCAGCAGAGGCCCCCCCCGGGTTACCTACCTCTACGAGCAGTACTTC
TRBJ2-7 TRBV14 TRBD2 NA CASSQLLAGYDEQYF TGTGCCAGCAGCCAGTTACTAGCGGGATACGACGAGCAGTACTTC
TRBJ1-2 TRBV2 NA NA CASSVGENYGYTF TGTGCCAGCAGTGTTGGGGAGAACTATGGCTACACCTTC
TRBJ1-6 TRBV11-2 TRBD1 NA CASSLEAGGSRSPLHF TGTGCCAGCAGCTTAGAGGCAGGGGGCTCCCGTTCACCCCTCCACTTT
TRBJ1-1 TRBV19 NA NA CASSMRHNTEAFF TGTGCCAGTAGTATGAGACACAACACTGAAGCTTTCTTT
TRBJ2-7 TRBV12-3/TRBV12-4 TRBD1 NA CASSRDSPGEQYF TGTGCCAGCAGTCGGGACAGCCCTGGTGAGCAGTACTTC